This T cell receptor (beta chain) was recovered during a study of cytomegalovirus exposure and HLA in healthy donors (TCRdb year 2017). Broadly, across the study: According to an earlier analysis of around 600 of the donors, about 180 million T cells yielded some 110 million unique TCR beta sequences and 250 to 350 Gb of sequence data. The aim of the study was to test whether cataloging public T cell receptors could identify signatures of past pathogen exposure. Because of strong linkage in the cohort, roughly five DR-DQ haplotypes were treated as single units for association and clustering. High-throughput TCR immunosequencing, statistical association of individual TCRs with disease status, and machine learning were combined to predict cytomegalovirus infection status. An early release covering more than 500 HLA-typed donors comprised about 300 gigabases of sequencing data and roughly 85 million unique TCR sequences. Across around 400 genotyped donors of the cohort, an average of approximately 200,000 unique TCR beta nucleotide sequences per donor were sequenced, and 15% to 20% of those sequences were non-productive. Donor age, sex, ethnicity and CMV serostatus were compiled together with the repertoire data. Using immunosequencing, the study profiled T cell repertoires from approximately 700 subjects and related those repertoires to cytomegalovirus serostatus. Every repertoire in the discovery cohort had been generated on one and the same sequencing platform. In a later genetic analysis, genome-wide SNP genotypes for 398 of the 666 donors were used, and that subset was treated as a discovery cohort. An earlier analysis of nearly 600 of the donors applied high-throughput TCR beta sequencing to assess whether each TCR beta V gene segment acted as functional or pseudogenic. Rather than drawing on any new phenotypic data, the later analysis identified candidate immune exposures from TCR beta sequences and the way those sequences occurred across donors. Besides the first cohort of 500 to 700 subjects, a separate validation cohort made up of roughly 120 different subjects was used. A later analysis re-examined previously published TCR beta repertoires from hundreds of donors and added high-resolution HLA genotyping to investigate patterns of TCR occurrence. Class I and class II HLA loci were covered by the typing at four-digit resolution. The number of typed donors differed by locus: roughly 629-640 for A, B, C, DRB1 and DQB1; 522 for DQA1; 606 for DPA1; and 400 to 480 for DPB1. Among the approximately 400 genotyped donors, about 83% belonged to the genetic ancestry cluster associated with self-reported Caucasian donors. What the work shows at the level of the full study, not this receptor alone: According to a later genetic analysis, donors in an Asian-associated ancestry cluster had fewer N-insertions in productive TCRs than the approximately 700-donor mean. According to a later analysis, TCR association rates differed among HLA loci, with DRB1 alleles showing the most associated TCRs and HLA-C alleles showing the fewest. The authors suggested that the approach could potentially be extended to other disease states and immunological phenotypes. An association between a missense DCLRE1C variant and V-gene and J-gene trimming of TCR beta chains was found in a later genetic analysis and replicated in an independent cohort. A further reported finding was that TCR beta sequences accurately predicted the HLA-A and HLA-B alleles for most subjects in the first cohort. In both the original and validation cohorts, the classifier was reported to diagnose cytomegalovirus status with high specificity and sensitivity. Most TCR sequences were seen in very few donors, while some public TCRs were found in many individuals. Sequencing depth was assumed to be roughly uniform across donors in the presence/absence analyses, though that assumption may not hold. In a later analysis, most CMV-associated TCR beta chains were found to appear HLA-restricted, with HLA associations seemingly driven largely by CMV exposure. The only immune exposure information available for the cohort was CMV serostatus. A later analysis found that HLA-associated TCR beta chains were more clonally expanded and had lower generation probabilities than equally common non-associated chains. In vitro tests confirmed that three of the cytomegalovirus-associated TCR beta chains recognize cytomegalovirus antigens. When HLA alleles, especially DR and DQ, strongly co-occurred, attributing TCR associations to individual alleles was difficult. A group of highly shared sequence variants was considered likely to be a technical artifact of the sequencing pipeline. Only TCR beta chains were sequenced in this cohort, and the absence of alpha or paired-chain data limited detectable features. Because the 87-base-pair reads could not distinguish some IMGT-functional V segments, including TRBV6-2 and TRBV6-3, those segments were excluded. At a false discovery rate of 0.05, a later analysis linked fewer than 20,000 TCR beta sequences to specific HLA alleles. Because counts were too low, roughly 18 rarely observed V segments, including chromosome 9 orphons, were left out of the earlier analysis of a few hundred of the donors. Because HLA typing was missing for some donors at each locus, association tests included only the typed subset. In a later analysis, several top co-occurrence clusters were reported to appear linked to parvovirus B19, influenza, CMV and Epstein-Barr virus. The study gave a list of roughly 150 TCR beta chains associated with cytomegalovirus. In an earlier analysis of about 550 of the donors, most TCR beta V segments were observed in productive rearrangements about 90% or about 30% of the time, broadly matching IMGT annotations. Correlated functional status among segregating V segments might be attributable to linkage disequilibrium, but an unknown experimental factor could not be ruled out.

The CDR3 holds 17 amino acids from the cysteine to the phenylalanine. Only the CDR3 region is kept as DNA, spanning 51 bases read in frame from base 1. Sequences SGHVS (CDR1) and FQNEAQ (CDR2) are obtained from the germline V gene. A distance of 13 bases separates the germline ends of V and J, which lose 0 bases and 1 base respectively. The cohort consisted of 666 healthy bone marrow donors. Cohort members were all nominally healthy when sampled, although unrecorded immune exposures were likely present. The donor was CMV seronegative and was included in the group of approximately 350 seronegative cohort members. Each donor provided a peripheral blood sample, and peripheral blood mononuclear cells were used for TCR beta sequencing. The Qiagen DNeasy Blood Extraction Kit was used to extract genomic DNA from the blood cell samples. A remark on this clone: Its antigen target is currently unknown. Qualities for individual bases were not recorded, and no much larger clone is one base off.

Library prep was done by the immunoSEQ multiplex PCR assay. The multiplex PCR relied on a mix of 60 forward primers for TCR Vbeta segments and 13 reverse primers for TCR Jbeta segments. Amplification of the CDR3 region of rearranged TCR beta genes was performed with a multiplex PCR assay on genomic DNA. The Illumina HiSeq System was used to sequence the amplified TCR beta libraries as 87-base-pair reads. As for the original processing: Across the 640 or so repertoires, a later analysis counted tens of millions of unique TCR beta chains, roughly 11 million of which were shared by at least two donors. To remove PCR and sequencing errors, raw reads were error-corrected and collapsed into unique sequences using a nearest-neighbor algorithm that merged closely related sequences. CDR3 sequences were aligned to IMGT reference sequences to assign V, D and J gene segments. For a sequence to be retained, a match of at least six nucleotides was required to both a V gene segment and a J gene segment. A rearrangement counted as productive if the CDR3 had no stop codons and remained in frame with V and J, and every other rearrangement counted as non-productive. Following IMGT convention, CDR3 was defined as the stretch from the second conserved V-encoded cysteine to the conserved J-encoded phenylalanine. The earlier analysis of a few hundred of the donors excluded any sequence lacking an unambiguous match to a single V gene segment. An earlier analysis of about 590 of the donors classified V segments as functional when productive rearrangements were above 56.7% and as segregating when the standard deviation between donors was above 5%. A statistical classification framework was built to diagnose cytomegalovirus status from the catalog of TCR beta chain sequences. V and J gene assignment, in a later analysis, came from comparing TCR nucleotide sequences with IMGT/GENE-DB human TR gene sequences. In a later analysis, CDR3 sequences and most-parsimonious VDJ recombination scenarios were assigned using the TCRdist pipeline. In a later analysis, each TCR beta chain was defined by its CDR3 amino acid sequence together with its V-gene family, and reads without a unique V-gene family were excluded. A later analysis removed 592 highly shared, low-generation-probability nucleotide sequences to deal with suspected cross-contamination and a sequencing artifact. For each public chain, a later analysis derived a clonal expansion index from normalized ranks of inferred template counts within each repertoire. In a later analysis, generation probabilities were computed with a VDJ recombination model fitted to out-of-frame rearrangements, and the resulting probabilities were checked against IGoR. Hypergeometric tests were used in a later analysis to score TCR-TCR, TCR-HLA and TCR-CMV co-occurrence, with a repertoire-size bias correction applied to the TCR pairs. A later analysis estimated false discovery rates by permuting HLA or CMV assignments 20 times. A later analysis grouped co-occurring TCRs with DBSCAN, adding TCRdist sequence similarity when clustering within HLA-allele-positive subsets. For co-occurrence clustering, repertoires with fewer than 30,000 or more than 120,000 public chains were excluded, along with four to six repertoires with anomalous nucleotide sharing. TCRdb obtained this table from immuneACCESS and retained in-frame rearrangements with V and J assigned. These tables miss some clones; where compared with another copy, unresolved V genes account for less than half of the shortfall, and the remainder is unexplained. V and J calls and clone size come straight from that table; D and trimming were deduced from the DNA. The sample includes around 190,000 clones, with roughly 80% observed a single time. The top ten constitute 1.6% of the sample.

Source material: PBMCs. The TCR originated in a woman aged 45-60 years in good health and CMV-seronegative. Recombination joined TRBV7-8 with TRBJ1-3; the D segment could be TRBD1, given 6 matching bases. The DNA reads TGTGCCAGCAGCTTAGCGGTCAGGGGCCTTTCTGGAAACACCATATATTTT. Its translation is CASSLAVRGLSGNTIYF.